The source of this T cell receptor (beta chain) is a study of blood T cell repertoires in COVID-19. This clone was detected many times. As processed by the authors: Researchers report that nucleated cell counts were estimated from reference gene primer amplification. Sequenced by immunoSEQ multiplex PCR; TCRdb stores in-frame clones only, minus some. That table supplies the V and J calls and clone size; D and trimming were determined from the DNA. The sample records approximately 170,000 clones, approximately 86% being singletons. What was sequenced was peripheral blood. The receptor's source is a woman aged 80 or over with active or convalescent COVID-19.

CDR3 bases: TGTGCCAGCTCACCGCGGGAGACCCAGTACTTC. This encodes CASSPRETQYF. V usage is TRBV18 and J usage is TRBJ2-5; D not resolved. From germline, CDR1 is KGHSH and CDR2 LQKENI. Trimming removed 3 bases at V and 5 bases at J, with 4 bases between. The CDR3 sequence is 11 residues long. Based on the CDR3 plus reference TRBV18 and TRBJ2-5, the full variable domain is NAGVMQNPRHLVRRRGQEARLRCSPMKGHSHVYWYRQLPEEGLKFMVYLQKENIIDESGMPKERFSAEFPKEGPSILRIQQVVRGDSAAYFCASSPRETQYFGPGTRLLVL.